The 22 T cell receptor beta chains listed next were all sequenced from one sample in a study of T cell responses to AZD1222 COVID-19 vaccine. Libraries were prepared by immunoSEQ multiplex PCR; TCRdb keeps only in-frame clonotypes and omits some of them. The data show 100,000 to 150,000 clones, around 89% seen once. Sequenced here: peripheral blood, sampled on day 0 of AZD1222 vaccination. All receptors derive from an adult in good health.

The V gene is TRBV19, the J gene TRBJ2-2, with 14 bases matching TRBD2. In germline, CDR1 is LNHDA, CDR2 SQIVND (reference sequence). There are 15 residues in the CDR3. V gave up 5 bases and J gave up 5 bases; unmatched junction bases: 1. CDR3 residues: CASSRLAGGTGELFF. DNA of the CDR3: TGTGCCAGTAGTCGACTAGCGGGGGGGACCGGGGAGCTGTTTTTT.

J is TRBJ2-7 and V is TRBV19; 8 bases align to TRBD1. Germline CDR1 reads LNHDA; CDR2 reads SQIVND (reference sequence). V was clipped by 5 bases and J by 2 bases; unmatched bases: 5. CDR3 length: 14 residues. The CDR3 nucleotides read TGTGCCAGTAGTCTCCTGACAGGGGCCTACGAGCAGTACTTC. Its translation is CASSLLTGAYEQYF.

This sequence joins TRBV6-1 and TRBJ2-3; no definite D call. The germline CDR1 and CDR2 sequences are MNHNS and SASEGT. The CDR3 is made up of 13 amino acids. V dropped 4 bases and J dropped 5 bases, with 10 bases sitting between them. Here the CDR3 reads CASSGSPGDTQYF. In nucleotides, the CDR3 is TGTGCCAGCAGTGGATCCCCCGGAGATACGCAGTATTTT.

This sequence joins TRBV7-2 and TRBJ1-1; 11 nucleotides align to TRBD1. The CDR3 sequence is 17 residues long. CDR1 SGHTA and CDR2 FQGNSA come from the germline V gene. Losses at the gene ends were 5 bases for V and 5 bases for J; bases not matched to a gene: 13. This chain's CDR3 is CASSPNGQGAKGTEAFF. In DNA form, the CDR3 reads TGTGCCAGCAGCCCCAACGGACAGGGGGCGAAGGGAACTGAAGCTTTCTTT.

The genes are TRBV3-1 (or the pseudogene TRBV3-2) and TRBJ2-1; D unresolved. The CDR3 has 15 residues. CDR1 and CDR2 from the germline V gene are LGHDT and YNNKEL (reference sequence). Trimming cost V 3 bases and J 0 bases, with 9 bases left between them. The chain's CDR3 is CASSQSESSYNEQFF. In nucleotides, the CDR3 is TGTGCCAGCAGCCAGAGCGAGAGCTCCTACAATGAGCAGTTCTTC.

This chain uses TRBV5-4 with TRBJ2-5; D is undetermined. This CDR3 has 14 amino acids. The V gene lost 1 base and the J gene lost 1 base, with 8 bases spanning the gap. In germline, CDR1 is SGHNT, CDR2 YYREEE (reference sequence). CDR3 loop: CASSLKRLQETQYF. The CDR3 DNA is TGTGCCAGCAGCTTGAAAAGACTCCAAGAGACCCAGTACTTC. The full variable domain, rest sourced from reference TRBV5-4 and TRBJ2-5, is ETGVTQSPTHLIKTRGQQVTLRCSSQSGHNTVSWYQQALGQGPQFIFQYYREEENGRGNFPPRFSGLQFPNYSSELNVNALELDDSALYLCASSLKRLQETQYFGPGTRLLVL.

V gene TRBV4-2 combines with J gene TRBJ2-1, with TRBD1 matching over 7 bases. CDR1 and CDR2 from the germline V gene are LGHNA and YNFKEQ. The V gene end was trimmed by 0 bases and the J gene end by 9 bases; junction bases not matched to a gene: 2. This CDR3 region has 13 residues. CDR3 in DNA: TGTGCCAGCAGCCAAGAATACAGGGGTGAGCAGTTCTTC. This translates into CASSQEYRGEQFF.

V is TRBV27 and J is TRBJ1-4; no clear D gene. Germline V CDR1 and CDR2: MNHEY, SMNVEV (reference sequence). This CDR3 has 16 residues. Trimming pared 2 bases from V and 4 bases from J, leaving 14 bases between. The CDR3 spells CASSLSPDPGNEKLFF. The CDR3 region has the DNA TGTGCCAGCAGTTTAAGTCCCGACCCCGGTAATGAAAAACTGTTTTTT.

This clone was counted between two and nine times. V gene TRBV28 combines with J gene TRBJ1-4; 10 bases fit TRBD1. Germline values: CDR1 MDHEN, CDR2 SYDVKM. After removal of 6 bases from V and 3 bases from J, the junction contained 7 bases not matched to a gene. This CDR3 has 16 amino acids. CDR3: CASSQDRGTANEKLFF. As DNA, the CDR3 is TGTGCCAGCAGCCAGGACAGGGGGACGGCTAATGAAAAACTGTTTTTT. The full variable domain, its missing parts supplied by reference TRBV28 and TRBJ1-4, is DVKVTQSSRYLVKRTGEKVFLECVQDMDHENMFWYRQDPGLGLRLIYFSYDVKMKEKGDIPEGYSVSREKKERFSLILESASTNQTSMYLCASSQDRGTANEKLFFGSGTQLSVL.

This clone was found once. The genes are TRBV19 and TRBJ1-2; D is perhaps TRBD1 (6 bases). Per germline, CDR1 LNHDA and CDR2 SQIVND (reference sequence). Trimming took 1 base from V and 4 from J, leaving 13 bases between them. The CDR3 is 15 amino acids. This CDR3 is CASSIASPGVYGYTF. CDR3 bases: TGTGCCAGTAGTATAGCCTCCCCAGGGGTCTATGGCTACACCTTC.

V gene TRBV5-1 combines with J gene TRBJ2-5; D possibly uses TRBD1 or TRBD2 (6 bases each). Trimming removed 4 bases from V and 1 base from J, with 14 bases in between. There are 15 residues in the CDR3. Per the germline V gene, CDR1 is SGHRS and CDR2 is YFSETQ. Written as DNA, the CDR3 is TGCGCCAGCAGCCTCAGAGGGGGGCCCCAAGAGACCCAGTACTTC. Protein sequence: CASSLRGGPQETQYF.

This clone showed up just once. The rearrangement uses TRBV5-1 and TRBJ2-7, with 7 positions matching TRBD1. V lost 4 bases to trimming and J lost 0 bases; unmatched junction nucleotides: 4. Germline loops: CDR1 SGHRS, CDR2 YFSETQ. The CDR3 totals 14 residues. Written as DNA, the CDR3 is TGCGCCAGCAGCCTAAGGGACAGCTCCTACGAGCAGTACTTC. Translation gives CASSLRDSSYEQYF.

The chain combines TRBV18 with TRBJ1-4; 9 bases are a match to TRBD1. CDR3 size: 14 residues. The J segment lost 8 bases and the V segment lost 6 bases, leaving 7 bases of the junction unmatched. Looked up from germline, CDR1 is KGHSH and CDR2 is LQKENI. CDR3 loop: CASSAGTGFEKLFF. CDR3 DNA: TGTGCCAGCTCCGCCGGGACAGGGTTCGAAAAACTGTTTTTT.

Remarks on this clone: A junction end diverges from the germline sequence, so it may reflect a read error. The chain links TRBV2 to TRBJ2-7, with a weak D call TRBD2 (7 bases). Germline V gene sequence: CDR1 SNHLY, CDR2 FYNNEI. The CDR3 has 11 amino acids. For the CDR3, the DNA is TGTGCCAGCAGTGAGAAGGGGGAGGGGATTTTC. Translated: CASSEKGEGIF.

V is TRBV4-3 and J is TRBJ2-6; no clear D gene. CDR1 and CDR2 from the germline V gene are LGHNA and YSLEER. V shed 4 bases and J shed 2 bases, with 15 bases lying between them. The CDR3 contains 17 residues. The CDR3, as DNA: TGCGCCAGCAGCCCCAGGATCCATGGGGCTGGGGCCAACGTCCTGACTTTC. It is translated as CASSPRIHGAGANVLTF.

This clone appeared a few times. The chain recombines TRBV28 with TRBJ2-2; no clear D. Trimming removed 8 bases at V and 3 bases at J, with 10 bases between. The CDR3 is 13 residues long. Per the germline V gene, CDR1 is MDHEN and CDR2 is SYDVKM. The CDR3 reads CASASTYTGELFF. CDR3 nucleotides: TGTGCCAGCGCATCAACCTACACCGGGGAGCTGTTTTTT.

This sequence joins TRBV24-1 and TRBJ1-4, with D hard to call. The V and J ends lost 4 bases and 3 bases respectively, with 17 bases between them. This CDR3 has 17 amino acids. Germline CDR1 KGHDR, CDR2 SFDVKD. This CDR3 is CATSDSDVKGPNEKLFF. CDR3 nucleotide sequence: TGTGCCACCAGTGACTCCGACGTTAAAGGTCCTAATGAAAAACTGTTTTTT.

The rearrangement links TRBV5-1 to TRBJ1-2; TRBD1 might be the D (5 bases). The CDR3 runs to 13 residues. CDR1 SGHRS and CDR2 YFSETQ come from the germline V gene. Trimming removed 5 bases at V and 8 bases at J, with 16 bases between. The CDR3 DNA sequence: TGCGCCAGCAGTCATTCGACGGGGGAGGGCTACACCTTC. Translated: CASSHSTGEGYTF. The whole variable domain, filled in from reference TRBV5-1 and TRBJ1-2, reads KAGVTQTPRYLIKTRGQQVTLSCSPISGHRSVSWYQQTPGQGLQFLFEYFSETQRNKGNFPGRFSGRQFSNSRSEMNVSTLELGDSALYLCASSHSTGEGYTFGSGTRLTVV.

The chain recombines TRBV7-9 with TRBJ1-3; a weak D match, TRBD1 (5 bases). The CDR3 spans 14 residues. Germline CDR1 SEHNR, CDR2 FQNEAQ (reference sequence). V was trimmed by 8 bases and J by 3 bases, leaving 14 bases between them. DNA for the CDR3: TGTGCCAGCGGGCGGGGGTCGGATGGAAACACCATATATTTT. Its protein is CASGRGSDGNTIYF.

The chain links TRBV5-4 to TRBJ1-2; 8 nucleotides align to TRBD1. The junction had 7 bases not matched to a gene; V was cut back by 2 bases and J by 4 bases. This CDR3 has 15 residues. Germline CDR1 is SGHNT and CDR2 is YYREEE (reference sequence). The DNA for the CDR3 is TGTGCCAGCAGCTTACAGGGGGGAGGGGTCTATGGCTACACCTTC. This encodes CASSLQGGGVYGYTF.

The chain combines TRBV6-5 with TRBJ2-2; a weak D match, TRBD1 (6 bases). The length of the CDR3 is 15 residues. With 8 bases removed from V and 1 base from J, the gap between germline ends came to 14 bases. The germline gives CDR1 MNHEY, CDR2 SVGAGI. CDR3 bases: TGTGCCAGCCGCACCCAGGGGATGAACACCGGGGAGCTGTTTTTT. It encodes CASRTQGMNTGELFF.

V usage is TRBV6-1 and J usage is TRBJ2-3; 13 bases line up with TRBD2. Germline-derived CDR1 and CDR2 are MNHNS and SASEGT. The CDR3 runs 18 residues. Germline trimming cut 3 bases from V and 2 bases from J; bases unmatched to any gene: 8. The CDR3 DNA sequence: TGTGCCAGCAGTGATTTGCCCGGGACTAGCGGGAACACAGATACGCAGTATTTT. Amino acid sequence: CASSDLPGTSGNTDTQYF.